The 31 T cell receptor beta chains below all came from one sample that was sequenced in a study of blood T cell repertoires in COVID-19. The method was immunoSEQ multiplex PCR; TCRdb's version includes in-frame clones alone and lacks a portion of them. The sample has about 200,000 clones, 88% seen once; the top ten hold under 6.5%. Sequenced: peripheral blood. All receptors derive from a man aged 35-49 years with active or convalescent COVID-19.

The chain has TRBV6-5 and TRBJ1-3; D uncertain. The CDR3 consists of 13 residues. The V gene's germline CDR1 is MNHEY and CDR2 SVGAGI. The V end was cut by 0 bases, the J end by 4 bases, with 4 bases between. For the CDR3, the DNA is TGTGCCAGCAGTTACTCCCAGGGAAACACCATATATTTT. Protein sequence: CASSYSQGNTIYF.

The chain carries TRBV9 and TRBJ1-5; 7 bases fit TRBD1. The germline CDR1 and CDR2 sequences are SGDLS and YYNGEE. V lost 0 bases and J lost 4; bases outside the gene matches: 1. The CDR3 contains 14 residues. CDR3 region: CASSVGDRNQPQHF. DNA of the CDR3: TGTGCCAGCAGCGTAGGGGACAGAAATCAGCCCCAGCATTTT.

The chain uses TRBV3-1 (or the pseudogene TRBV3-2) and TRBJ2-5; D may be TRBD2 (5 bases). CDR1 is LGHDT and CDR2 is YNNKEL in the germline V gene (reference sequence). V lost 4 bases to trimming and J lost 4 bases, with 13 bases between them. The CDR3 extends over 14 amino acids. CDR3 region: CASSRTLLGETQYF. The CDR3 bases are TGTGCCAGCAGCCGGACTCTTCTAGGAGAGACCCAGTACTTC.

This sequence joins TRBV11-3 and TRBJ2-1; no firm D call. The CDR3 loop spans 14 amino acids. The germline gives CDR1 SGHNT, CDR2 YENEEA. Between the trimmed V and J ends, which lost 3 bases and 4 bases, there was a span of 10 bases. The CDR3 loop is CASSFQRGYNEQFF. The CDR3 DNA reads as TGTGCCAGCAGCTTTCAACGCGGATACAATGAGCAGTTCTTC.

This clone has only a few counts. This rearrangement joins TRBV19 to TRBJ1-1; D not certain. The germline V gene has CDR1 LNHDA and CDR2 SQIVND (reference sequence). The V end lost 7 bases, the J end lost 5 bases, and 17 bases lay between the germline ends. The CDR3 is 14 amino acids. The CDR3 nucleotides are TGTGCCAGTACCCCTCCCTTTAGAAGTACTGAAGCTTTCTTT. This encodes CASTPPFRSTEAFF.

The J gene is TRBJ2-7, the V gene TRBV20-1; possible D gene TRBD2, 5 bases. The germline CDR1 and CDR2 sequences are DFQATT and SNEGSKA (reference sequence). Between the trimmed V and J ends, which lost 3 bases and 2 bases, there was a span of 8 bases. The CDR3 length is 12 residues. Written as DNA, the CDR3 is TGCAGTGCTAGTATCGGGACCTACGAGCAGTACTTC. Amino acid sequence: CSASIGTYEQYF.

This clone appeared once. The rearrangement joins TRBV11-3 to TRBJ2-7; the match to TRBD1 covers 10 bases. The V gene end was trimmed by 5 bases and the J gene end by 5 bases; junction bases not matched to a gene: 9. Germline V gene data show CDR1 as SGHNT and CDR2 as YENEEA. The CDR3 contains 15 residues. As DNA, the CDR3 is TGTGCCAGCAGCCACCGGGACAGGGGCTTAAACGAGCAGTACTTC. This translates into CASSHRDRGLNEQYF.

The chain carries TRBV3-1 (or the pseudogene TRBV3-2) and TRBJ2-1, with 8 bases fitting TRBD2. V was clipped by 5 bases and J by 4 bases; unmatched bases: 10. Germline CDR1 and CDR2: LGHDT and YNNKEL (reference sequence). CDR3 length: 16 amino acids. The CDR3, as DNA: TGTGCCAGCAGCGGGACCGGGGGGGGTTCTTACAATGAGCAGTTCTTC. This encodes CASSGTGGGSYNEQFF.

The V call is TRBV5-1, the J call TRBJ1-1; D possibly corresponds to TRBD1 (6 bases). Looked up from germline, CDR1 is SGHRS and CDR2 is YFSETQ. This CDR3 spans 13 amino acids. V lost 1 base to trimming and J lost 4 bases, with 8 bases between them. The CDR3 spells CASSLTGITEAFF. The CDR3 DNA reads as TGCGCCAGCAGCTTGACAGGGATCACTGAAGCTTTCTTT.

For the CDR3, the DNA is TGCGCCAGCAGCCAAGTACTAGCGGGGTCCTACAATGAGCAGTTCTTC. Translating it yields CASSQVLAGSYNEQFF. The chain recombines TRBV4-3 with TRBJ2-1, with 10 bases fitting TRBD2. CDR1 and CDR2 from the germline V gene are LGHNA and YSLEER. The CDR3 totals 16 residues. The trim removed 1 base at V and 1 base at J, leaving 1 base unmatched.

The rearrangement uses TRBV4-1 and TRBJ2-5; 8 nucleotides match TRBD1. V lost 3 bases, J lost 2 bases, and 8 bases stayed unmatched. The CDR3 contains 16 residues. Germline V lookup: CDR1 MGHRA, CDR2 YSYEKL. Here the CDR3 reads CASSQRQGSTQETQYF. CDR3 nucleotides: TGCGCCAGCAGCCAGCGACAGGGGAGCACTCAAGAGACCCAGTACTTC.

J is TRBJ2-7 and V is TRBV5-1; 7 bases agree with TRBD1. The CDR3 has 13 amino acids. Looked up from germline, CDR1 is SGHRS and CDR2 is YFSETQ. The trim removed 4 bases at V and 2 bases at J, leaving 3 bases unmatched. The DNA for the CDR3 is TGCGCCAGCAGCCAAGACAGGGCCTACGAGCAGTACTTC. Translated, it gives CASSQDRAYEQYF.

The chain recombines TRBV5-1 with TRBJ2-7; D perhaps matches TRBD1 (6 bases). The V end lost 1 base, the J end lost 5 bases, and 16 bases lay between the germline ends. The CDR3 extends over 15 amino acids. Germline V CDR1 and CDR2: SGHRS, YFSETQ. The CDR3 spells CASSLTGIPQNEQYF. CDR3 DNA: TGCGCCAGCAGCTTGACAGGGATCCCTCAGAACGAGCAGTACTTC.

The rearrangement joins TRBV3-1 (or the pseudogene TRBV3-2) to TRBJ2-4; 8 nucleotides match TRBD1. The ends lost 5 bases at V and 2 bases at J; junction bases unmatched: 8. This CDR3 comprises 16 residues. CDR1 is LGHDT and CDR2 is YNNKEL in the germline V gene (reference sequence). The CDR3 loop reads CASSDSTGVTKNIQYF. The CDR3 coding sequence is TGTGCCAGCAGCGACTCGACAGGGGTGACCAAAAACATTCAGTACTTC.

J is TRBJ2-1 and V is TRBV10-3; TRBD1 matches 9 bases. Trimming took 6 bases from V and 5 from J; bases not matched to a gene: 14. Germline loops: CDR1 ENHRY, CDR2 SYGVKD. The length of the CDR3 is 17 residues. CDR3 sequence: CAIRGPAPGQGDNEQFF. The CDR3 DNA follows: TGTGCCATCAGAGGACCTGCGCCGGGACAGGGCGACAATGAGCAGTTCTTC.

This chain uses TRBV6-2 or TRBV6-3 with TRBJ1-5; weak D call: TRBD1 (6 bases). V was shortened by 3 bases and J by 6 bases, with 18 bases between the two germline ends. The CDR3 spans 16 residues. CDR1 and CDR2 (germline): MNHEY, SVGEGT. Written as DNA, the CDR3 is TGTGCCAGCAGTTATTACACAGGGCGAGGCACTCAGCCCCAGCATTTT. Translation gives CASSYYTGRGTQPQHF.

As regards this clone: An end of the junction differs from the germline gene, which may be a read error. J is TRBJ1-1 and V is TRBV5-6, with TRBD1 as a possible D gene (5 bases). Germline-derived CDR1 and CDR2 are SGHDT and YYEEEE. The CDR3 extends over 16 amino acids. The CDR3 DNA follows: TGTGCCAGCAGATTGGAGGGGTGGGGAATGAACACTGAAGCTTTCTTT. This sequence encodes CASRLEGWGMNTEAFF.

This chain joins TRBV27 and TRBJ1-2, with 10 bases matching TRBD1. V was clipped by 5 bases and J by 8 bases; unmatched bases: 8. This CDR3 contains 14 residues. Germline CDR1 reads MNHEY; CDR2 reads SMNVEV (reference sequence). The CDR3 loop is CASSGAGQGRGYTF. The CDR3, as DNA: TGTGCCAGCAGTGGTGCGGGACAGGGGAGAGGCTACACCTTC.

CDR3 sequence reads: CASSHRDSYYGYTF. As DNA, the CDR3 is TGTGCCAGCTCGCACCGGGACAGCTACTATGGCTACACCTTC. J is TRBJ1-2 and V is TRBV18; 7 bases are shared with TRBD1. The J segment lost 3 bases and the V segment lost 6 bases, leaving 7 bases of the junction unmatched. There are 14 residues in the CDR3. Germline V gene data show CDR1 as KGHSH and CDR2 as LQKENI.

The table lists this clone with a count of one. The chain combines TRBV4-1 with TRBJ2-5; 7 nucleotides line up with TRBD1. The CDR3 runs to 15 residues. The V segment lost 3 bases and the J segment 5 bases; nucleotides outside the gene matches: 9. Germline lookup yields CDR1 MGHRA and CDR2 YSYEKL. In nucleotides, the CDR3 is TGCGCCAGCAGCCAGATACAGGGGATCTTGGAGACCCAGTACTTC. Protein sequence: CASSQIQGILETQYF.

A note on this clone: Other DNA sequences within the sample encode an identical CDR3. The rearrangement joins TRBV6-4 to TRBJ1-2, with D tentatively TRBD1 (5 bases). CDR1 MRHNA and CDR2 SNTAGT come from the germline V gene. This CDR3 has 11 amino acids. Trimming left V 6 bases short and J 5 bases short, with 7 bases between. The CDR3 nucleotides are TGTGCCAGCAGCGCAGGGTATGGCTACACCTTC. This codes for CASSAGYGYTF.

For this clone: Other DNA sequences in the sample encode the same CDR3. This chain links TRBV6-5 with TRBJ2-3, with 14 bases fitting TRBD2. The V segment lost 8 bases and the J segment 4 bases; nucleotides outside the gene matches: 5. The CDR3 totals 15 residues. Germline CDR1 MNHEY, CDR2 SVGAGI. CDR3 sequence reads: CASRTSGGWADTQYF. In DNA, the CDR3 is TGTGCCAGCCGGACTAGCGGGGGGTGGGCAGATACGCAGTATTTT.

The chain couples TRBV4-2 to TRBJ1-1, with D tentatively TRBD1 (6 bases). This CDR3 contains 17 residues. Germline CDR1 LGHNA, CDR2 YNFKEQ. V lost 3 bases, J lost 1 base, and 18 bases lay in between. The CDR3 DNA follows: TGTGCCAGCAGCCACACTTGGAGACAGGAGTCGAACACTGAAGCTTTCTTT. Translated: CASSHTWRQESNTEAFF.

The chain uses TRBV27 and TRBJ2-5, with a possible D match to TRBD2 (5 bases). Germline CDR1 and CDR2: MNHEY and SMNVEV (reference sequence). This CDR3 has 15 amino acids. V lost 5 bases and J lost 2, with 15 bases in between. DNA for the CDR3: TGTGCCAGCAGTCGTGAGGGCTGGGGACAAGAGACCCAGTACTTC. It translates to CASSREGWGQETQYF.

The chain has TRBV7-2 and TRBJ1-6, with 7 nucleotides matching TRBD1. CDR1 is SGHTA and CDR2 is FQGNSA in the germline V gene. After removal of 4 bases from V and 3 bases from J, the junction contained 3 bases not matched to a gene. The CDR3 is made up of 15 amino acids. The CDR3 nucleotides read TGTGCCAGCAGCTCGAGACAGGGCTATAATTCACCCCTCCACTTT. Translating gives CASSSRQGYNSPLHF.

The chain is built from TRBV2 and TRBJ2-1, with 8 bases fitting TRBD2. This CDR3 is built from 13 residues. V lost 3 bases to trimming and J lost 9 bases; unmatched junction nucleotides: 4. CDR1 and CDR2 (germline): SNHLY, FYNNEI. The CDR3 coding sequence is TGTGCCAGCAGTGATGGCCTAGCGGGTGAGCAGTTCTTC. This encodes CASSDGLAGEQFF.

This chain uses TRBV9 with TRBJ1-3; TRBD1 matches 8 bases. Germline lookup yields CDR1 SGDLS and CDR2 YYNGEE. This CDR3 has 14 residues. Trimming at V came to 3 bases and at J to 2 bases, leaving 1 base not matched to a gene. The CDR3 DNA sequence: TGTGCCAGCAGCGCCAGGGGGCCTGGAAACACCATATATTTT. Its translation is CASSARGPGNTIYF.

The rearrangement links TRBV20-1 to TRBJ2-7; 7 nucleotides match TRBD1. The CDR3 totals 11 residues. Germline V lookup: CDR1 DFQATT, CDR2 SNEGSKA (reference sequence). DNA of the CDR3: TGCAGCACAGGGGAATCCTACGAGCAGTACTTC. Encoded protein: CSTGESYEQYF.

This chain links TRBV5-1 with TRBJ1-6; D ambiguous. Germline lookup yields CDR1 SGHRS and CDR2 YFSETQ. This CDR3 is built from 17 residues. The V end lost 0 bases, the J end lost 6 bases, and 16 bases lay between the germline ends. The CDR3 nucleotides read TGCGCCAGCAGCTTGGGTATAGCGGCCGAAACTAATTCACCCCTCCACTTT. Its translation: CASSLGIAAETNSPLHF.

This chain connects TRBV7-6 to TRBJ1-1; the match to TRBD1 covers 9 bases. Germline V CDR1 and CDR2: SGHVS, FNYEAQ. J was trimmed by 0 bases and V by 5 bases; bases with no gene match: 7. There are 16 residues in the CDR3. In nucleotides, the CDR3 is TGTGCCAGCAGCGGACCGGGACAGGGTATGAACACTGAAGCTTTCTTT. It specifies CASSGPGQGMNTEAFF.

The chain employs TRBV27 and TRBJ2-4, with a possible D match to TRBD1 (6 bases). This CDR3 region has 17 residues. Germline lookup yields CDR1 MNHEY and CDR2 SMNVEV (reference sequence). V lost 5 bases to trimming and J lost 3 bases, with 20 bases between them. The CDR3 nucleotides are TGTGCCAGCAGTCCTAGACCAGGGGTCGGAGGCAAAAACATTCAGTACTTC. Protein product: CASSPRPGVGGKNIQYF.